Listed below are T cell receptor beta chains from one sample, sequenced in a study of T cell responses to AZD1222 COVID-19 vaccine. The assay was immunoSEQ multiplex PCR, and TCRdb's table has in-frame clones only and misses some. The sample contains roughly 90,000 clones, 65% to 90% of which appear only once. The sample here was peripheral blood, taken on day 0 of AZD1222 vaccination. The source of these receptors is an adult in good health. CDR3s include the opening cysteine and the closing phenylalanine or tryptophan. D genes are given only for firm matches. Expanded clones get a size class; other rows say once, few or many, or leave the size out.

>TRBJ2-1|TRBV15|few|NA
CATSSVGGHLF
TGTGCCACCAGCAGTGTGGGGGGGCATCTCTTC
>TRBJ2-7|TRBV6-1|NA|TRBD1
CASSEQWTGEVAYEQYF
TGTGCCAGCAGTGAACAGTGGACAGGGGAGGTTGCCTACGAGCAGTACTTC
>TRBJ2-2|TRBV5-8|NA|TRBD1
CASSLGQGLKLFF
TGTGCCAGCAGCCTCGGACAGGGCTTGAAGCTGTTTTTT
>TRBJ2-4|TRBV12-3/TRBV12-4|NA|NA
CASNGGNENIQYF
TGTGCCAGCAATGGGGGTAACGAAAACATTCAGTACTTC
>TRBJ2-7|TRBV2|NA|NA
CASGTRYEQYF
TGTGCCAGCGGGACTCGCTACGAGCAGTACTTC
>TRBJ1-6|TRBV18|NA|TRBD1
CASSPGQNSPLHF
TGTGCCAGCTCACCGGGACAGAATTCACCCCTCCACTTT
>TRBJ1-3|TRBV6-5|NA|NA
CASRSPDSGNTIYF
TGTGCCAGCCGGTCGCCAGACTCTGGAAACACCATATATTTT
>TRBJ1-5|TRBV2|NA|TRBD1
CASSGTGRNQPQHF
TGTGCCAGCAGTGGGACAGGCCGCAATCAGCCCCAGCATTTT
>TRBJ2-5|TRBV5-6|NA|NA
CASSLVGFETQYF
TGTGCCAGCAGCTTGGTGGGGTTTGAGACCCAGTACTTC
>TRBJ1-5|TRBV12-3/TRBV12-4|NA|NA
CASSLVQYQPQHF
TGTGCCAGCAGTTTAGTCCAATATCAGCCCCAGCATTTT
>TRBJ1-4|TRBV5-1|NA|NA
CASSMGAVNEKLFF
TGCGCCAGCAGCATGGGGGCCGTTAATGAAAAACTGTTTTTT
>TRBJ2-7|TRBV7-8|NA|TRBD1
CASSFGQGVYEQYF
TGTGCCAGCAGCTTTGGGCAGGGGGTATACGAGCAGTACTTC
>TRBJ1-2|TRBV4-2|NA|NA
CASSQEPQGGGYTF
TGTGCCAGCAGCCAAGAGCCTCAGGGTGGAGGCTACACCTTC
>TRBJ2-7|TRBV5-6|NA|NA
CASSLVSGSPYEQYF
TGTGCCAGCAGCTTGGTCTCGGGCAGTCCCTACGAGCAGTACTTC
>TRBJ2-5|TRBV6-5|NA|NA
CASSYREGETQYF
TGTGCCAGCAGTTACAGGGAAGGGGAGACCCAGTACTTC
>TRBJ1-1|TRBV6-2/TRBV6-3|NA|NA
CASSYVPGGPGTEAFF
TGTGCCAGCAGTTACGTCCCCGGAGGCCCAGGTACTGAAGCTTTCTTT
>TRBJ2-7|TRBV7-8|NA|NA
CASSLAQRVYEQYF
TGTGCCAGCAGCTTAGCGCAGCGGGTCTACGAGCAGTACTTC
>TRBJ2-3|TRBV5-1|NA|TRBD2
CASSSQRGAPDTQYF
TGCGCCAGCAGCTCACAGCGGGGGGCCCCAGATACGCAGTATTTT
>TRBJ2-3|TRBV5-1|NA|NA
CASSLGQGGPDTQYF
TGCGCCAGCAGCTTAGGACAGGGAGGGCCAGATACGCAGTATTTT
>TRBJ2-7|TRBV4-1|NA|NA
CASSQDSGFEQYF
TGCGCCAGCAGCCAAGATTCGGGGTTCGAGCAGTACTTC
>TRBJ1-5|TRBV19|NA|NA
CASSPRAGGSNQPQHF
TGTGCCAGTAGTCCCCGGGCCGGAGGTAGCAATCAGCCCCAGCATTTT
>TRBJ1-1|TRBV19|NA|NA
CASSVISLNTEAFF
TGTGCCAGTAGTGTAATCTCCTTGAACACTGAAGCTTTCTTT
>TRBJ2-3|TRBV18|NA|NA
CASHRPAGVTDTQYF
TGTGCCAGTCACCGCCCCGCCGGAGTCACAGATACGCAGTATTTT
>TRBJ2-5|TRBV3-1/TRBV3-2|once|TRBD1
CASSPRGLGDETQYF
TGTGCCAGCAGCCCCAGGGGGCTGGGGGATGAGACCCAGTACTTC
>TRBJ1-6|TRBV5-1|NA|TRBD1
CASRTTGGFINSPLHF
TGCGCCAGCCGAACAACAGGGGGTTTTATCAATTCACCCCTCCACTTT
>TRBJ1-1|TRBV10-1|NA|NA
CASSTGNRRWTEAFF
TGCGCCAGTTCCACAGGGAATCGGCGGTGGACTGAAGCTTTCTTT
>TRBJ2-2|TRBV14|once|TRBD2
CASSQVLAAGELFF
TGTGCCAGCAGCCAGGTTCTAGCGGCCGGGGAGCTGTTTTTT
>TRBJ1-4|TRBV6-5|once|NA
CASSYFGRRNEKLFF
TGTGCCAGCAGTTACTTCGGACGGCGAAATGAAAAACTGTTTTTT
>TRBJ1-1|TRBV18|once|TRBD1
CASSPNRQGMGTEAFF
TGTGCCAGCTCACCGAACAGACAGGGGATGGGCACTGAAGCTTTCTTT
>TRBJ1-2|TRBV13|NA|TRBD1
CASSLGTGGYGYTF
TGTGCCAGCAGCTTAGGGACAGGGGGATATGGCTACACCTTC
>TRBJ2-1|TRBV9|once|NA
CASSGLRQYNEQFF
TGTGCCAGCAGCGGACTGCGACAGTACAATGAGCAGTTCTTC